The 16 T cell receptor beta chains presented below share a single source sample, sequenced in a study of shared clonotypes between healthy human individuals. Method: immunoSEQ multiplex PCR; TCRdb's copy keeps in-frame clones and lacks some. Found here are 800,000 or so clones, approximately 97% of them singletons; the top ten hold approximately 0.2%. Naive CD8 cells were CD45RO-negative, positively selected for CCR7, excluding terminally differentiated effector memory CD45RA+ cells. Sequenced material: naive CD8+ T cells sorted from blood. All receptors come from a man aged 25 to 40 in good health.

The gene calls are TRBV9 and TRBJ1-1; the D gene is possibly TRBD1 (6 bases). The ends were cut back, 3 bases at V and 1 base at J, with 19 bases in the middle. The CDR3 is 17 residues long. Germline lookup yields CDR1 SGDLS and CDR2 YYNGEE. CDR3 sequence reads: CASSAQDSLSWNTEAFF. The CDR3 coding sequence is TGTGCCAGCAGCGCCCAGGACAGCCTTTCATGGAACACTGAAGCTTTCTTT.

This clone was seen a single time. The chain links TRBV29-1 to TRBJ2-1; a weak D match, TRBD2 (7 bases). Germline V gene lookup returns CDR1 SQVTM and CDR2 ANQGSEA. This CDR3 region has 13 residues. The CDR3 reads CRAVGGPYNEQFF. The DNA of the CDR3 is TGCAGAGCTGTGGGGGGGCCCTACAATGAGCAGTTCTTC.

The rearrangement links TRBV11-2 to TRBJ2-7; 10 nucleotides align to TRBD2. CDR3 length: 15 amino acids. J lost 3 bases, V lost 7 bases, and 9 bases had no gene match. Germline lookup yields CDR1 SGHAT and CDR2 FQNNGV. The DNA for the CDR3 is TGTGCCAGCAATCTCATAGCGGGAGGCTTCTACGAGCAGTACTTC. Its translation: CASNLIAGGFYEQYF.

V is TRBV4-1 and J is TRBJ2-7, with TRBD1 matching over 7 bases. The CDR3 is made up of 14 amino acids. V shed 2 bases and J 6 bases; nucleotides not matched to a gene: 7. Germline V lookup: CDR1 MGHRA, CDR2 YSYEKL. The CDR3, as DNA: TGCGCCAGCAGCCAACTAAAGGGGGCAAGCGAGCAGTACTTC. Its protein is CASSQLKGASEQYF.

The gene calls are TRBV28 and TRBJ2-1, with 11 bases identical to TRBD2. Germline loops: CDR1 MDHEN, CDR2 SYDVKM. The CDR3 length is 14 residues. Germline trimming cut 6 bases from V and 5 bases from J; bases unmatched to any gene: 3. The CDR3 coding sequence is TGTGCCAGCAGGACTAGCGGGAACCACAATGAGCAGTTCTTC. As protein: CASRTSGNHNEQFF.

The chain has TRBV27 and TRBJ2-7; TRBD2 agrees at 7 bases. V lost 2 bases to trimming and J lost 1 base; unmatched junction nucleotides: 5. The CDR3 is 15 amino acids. Germline assignment: CDR1 MNHEY and CDR2 SMNVEV (reference sequence). CDR3 in DNA: TGTGCCAGCAGTTTACGCTGGGGGGGGTCCTACGAGCAGTACTTC. This encodes CASSLRWGGSYEQYF.

The chain carries TRBV29-1 and TRBJ1-4, with 8 bases matching TRBD1. The CDR3 has 11 amino acids. V shed 1 base, J shed 14 bases, and the junction held 3 bases outside the gene matches. CDR1 and CDR2 from the germline V gene are SQVTM and ANQGSEA. This chain's CDR3 is CSVEGRQGLFF. The CDR3, as DNA: TGCAGCGTTGAAGGCCGACAGGGGCTGTTTTTT.

The J gene is TRBJ2-1, the V gene TRBV7-2; 8 bases agree with TRBD1. Germline V gene lookup returns CDR1 SGHTA and CDR2 FQGNSA. The CDR3 runs to 17 residues. Germline trimming cut 3 bases from V and 4 bases from J; bases unmatched to any gene: 11. Here the CDR3 reads CASSLSPGTGEYNEQFF. The CDR3 nucleotides are TGTGCCAGCAGCTTGTCACCCGGGACAGGAGAATACAATGAGCAGTTCTTC.

With respect to this clone: Other DNA sequences in this sample translate to the same CDR3. This chain links TRBV28 with TRBJ2-1, with D perhaps matching TRBD2 (5 bases). CDR3 length equals 15 residues. V lost 3 bases and J lost 0, with 9 bases in between. Germline V lookup: CDR1 MDHEN, CDR2 SYDVKM. The CDR3 sequence: CASSLNSGSYNEQFF. In DNA, the CDR3 is TGTGCCAGCAGTTTGAACAGCGGCTCCTACAATGAGCAGTTCTTC. The whole variable domain, filled in from reference TRBV28 and TRBJ2-1, reads DVKVTQSSRYLVKRTGEKVFLECVQDMDHENMFWYRQDPGLGLRLIYFSYDVKMKEKGDIPEGYSVSREKKERFSLILESASTNQTSMYLCASSLNSGSYNEQFFGPGTRLTVL.

V and J are TRBV7-9 and TRBJ1-1, with D perhaps TRBD1 (6 bases). V lost 4 bases, J lost 5 bases, and 11 bases lay in between. Germline lookup yields CDR1 SEHNR and CDR2 FQNEAQ (reference sequence). The CDR3 length is 13 residues. CDR3 in DNA: TGTGCCAGCAGCTCTAACAGGGTTACTGAAGCTTTCTTT. Protein product: CASSSNRVTEAFF. Full variable domain (remainder filled in from reference TRBV7-9 and TRBJ1-1): DTGVSQNPRHKITKRGQNVTFRCDPISEHNRLYWYRQTLGQGPEFLTYFQNEAQLEKSRLLSDRFSAERPKGSFSTLEIQRTEQGDSAMYLCASSSNRVTEAFFGQGTRLTVV.

The genes are TRBV11-2 and TRBJ2-7; unclear D gene. CDR3 length: 14 amino acids. Germline V gene lookup returns CDR1 SGHAT and CDR2 FQNNGV. V lost 5 bases and J lost 2, with 13 bases in between. The CDR3 region has the DNA TGTGCCAGCAGCCACCCCCAAGGAGCCTACGAGCAGTACTTC. This translates into CASSHPQGAYEQYF. Looking up the rest from reference TRBV11-2 and TRBJ2-7 gives the full variable domain: EAGVAQSPRYKIIEKRQSVAFWCNPISGHATLYWYQQILGQGPKLLIQFQNNGVVDDSQLPKDRFSAERLKGVDSTLKIQPAKLEDSAVYLCASSHPQGAYEQYFGPGTRLTVT.

This clone occurred once. CDR3 residues: CASSLAAGWSYEQFF. In DNA form, the CDR3 reads TGTGCCAGCAGCTTGGCCGCAGGGTGGAGTTATGAGCAGTTCTTC. This chain uses TRBV5-4 with TRBJ2-1; a weak D match, TRBD1 (5 bases). The V end lost 0 bases, the J end lost 8 bases, and 15 bases lay between the germline ends. CDR1 SGHNT and CDR2 YYREEE come from the germline V gene (reference sequence). The CDR3 extends over 15 amino acids.

With regard to this clone: Sequence at one end of the junction differs from germline and may be a read error. This sequence joins TRBV7-9 and TRBJ2-3; 10 bases fit TRBD2. Germline CDR1 is SEHNR and CDR2 is FQNEAQ (reference sequence). This CDR3 has 14 amino acids. The CDR3 loop reads CASSDSGGTGTQYF. The CDR3, as DNA: TGTGCCAGCAGCGATAGCGGGGGGACAGGTACGCAGTATTTT.

The gene calls are TRBV4-1 and TRBJ2-7; the D gene is possibly TRBD1 (5 bases). Germline CDR1 and CDR2: MGHRA and YSYEKL. The CDR3 loop spans 17 amino acids. Trimming removed 0 bases at V and 0 bases at J, with 15 bases between. The CDR3 nucleotides read TGCGCCAGCAGCCAAGAGCCCCCGCAGGGAAGCTCCTACGAGCAGTACTTC. Its protein is CASSQEPPQGSSYEQYF.

A note on this clone: Other DNA sequences of this sample code for an identical CDR3. The chain is built from TRBV5-4 and TRBJ2-7, with D unresolved. The CDR3 consists of 13 residues. V lost 0 bases and J lost 1, with 5 bases in between. From germline, CDR1 is SGHNT and CDR2 YYREEE (reference sequence). CDR3 sequence: CASSLGASYEQYF. DNA of the CDR3: TGTGCCAGCAGCTTGGGGGCTTCCTACGAGCAGTACTTC.

This chain joins TRBV10-1 and TRBJ2-5, with 9 bases identical to TRBD1. Germline loops: CDR1 WNHNN, CDR2 SYGVQD (reference sequence). CDR3 length equals 14 residues. The V and J ends lost 0 bases and 5 bases, in that order; junction bases with no gene match: 1. Written as DNA, the CDR3 is TGCGCCAGCAGTGAGTCTGGACAGGGGGAGACCCAGTACTTC. This sequence encodes CASSESGQGETQYF.